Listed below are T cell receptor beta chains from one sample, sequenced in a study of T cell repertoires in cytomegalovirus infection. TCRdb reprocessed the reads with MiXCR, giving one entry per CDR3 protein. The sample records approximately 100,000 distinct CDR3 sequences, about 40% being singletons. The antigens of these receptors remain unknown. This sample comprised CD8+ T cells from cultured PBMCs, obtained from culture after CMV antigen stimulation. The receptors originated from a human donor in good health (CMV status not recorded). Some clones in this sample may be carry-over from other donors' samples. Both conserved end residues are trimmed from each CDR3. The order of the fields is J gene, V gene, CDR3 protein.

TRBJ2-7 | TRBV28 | ASSESLLEGMPYEQY
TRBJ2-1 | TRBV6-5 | ASRPGGDNEQF
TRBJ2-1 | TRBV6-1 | ASKELGQNTYNEQF
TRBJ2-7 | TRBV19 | ASGEGGEQY
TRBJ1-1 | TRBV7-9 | ASSHGGGGTEAF
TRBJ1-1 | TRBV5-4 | ASSGSNTEAF
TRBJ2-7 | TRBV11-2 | ASSPGLGYEQY
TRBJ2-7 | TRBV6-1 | ASSEIGTGSREQY
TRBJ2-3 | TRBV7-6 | ASSLYTGSGVDTQY
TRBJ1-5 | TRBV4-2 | ASSQEGSDYSNQPQH
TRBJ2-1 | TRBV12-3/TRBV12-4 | ASSGSAHNEQF
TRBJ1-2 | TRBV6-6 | ASLGRGARSDYGYT
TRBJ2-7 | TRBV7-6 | ASSLLGGAEQY
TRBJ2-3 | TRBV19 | ASSTGQGGSTDTQY
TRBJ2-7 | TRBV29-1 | SVAAGIRYEQY
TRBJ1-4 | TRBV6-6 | ASSFTAAEKLF
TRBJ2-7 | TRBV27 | ASSYSSGGTSYEQY
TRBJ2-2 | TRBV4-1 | ASSLTSGGRTGELF
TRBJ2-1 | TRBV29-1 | SAMPLGLAGGPASYNEQF
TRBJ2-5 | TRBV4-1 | ASTKTGGETQY
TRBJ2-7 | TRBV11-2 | ASSFGRGSYEQY
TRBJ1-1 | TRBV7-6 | ASSSLTGATAF
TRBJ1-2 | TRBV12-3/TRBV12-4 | ASSPGYT
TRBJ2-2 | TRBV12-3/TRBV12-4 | ASSSQGKNTGELF
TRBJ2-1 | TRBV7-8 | ASSLGLAGPPNEQF
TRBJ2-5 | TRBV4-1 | ASSHPTTGFSETQY
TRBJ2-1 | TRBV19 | ASRPGHVRESNEQF
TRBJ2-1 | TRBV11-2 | ASSFRVNEQF
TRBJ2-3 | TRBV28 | ASSLPRGRVTDTQY
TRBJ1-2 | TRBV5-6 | ASRDRTNYGYT
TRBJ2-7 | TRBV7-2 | ASSWGDSYEQY
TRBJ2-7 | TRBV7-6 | ASSPYMDEQY
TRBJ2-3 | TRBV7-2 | ASSLVTSSTDTQY
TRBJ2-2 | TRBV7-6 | ASSLVGRGPNTGELF
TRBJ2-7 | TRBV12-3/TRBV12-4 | ASSPAPYEQY
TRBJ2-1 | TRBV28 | ASSYSGGSYNEQF
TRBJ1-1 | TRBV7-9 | ASSHNRASNTEAF
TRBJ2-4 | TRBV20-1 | SARPMTPSKNIQY
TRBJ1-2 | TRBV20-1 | SAHSSIANYGYT
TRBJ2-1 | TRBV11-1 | ASSSRSPEQF
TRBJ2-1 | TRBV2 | ASRAVAGGEKYEQF
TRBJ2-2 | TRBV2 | ASSAWAPTNTGELF
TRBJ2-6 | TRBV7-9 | ASSSILQAFSGANVLT